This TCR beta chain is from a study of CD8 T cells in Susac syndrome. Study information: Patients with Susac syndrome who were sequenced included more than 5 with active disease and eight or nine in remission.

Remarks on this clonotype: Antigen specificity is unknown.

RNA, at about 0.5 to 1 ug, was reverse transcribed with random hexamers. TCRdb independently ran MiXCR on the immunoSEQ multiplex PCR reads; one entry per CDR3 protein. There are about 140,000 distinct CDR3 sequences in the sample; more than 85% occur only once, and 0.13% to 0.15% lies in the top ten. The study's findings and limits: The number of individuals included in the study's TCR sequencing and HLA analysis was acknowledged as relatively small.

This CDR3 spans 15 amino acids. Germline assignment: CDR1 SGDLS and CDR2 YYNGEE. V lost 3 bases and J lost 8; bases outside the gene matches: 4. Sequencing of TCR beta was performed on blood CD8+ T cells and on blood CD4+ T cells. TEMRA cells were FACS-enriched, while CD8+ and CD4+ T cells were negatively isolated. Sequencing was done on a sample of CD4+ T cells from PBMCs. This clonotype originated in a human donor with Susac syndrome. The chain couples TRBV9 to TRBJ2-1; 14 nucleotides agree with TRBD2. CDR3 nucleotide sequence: TGTGCCAGCAGCGCCGGGACTAGCGGGGGTGATGAGCAGTTCTTC. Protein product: CASSAGTSGGDEQFF.